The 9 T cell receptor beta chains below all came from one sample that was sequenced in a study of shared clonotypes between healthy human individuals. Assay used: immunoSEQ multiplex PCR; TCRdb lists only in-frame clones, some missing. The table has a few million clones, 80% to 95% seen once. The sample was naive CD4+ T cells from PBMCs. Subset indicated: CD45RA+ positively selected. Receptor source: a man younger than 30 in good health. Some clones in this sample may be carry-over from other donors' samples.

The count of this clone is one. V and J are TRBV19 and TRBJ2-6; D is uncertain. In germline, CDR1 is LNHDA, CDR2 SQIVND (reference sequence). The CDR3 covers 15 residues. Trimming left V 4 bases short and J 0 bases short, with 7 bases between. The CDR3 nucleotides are TGTGCCAGTAGTACTCAGACCTCTGGGGCCAACGTCCTGACTTTC. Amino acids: CASSTQTSGANVLTF.

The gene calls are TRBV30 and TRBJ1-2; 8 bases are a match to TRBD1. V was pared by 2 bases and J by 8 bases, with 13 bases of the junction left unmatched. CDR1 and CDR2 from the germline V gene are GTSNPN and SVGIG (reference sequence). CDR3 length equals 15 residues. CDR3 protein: CAWSRGQGASRGYTF. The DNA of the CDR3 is TGTGCCTGGAGTAGAGGGCAGGGGGCTTCGAGGGGCTACACCTTC. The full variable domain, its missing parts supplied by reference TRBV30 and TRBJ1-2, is SQTIHQWPATLVQPVGSPLSLECTVEGTSNPNLYWYRQAAGRGLQLLFYSVGIGQISSEVPQNLSASRPQDRQFILSSKKLLLSDSGFYLCAWSRGQGASRGYTFGSGTRLTVV.

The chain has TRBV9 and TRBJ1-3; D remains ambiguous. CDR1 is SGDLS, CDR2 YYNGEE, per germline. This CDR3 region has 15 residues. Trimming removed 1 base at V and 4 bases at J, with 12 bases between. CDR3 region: CASSVNPGPGNTIYF. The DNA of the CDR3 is TGTGCCAGCAGCGTAAACCCAGGTCCCGGAAACACCATATATTTT.

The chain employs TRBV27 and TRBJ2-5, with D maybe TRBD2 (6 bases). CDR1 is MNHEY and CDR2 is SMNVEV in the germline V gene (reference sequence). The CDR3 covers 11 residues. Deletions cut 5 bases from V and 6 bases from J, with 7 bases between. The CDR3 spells CASSGGKTQYF. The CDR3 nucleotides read TGTGCCAGCAGTGGGGGGAAGACCCAGTACTTC.

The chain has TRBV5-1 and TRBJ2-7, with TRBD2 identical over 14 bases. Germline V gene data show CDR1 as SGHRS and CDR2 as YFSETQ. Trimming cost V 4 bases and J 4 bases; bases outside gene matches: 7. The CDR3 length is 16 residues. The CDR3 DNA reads TGCGCCAGCAGCCTGGGACTAGCGGGAGCATGGTACGAGCAGTACTTC. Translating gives CASSLGLAGAWYEQYF.

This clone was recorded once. The CDR3 DNA reads TGCGCCAGCAGCCGCGATACAGGGGACACCGGGGAGCTGTTTTTT. Amino acids: CASSRDTGDTGELFF. The chain uses TRBV5-1 and TRBJ2-2; 7 nucleotides line up with TRBD1. There are 15 residues in the CDR3. V lost 4 bases, J lost 3 bases, and 6 bases stayed unmatched. Germline CDR1 and CDR2: SGHRS and YFSETQ.

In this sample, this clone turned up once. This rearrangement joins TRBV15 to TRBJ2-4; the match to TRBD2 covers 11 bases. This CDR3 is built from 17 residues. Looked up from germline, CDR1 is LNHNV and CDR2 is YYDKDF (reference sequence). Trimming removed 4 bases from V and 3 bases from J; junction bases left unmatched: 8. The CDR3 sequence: CATSIAGGPAGKNIQYF. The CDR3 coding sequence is TGTGCCACCAGCATAGCGGGAGGGCCTGCGGGCAAAAACATTCAGTACTTC.

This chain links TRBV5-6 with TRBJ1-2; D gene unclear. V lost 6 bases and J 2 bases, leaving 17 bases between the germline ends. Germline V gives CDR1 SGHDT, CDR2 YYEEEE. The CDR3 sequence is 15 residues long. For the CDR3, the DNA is TGTGCCAGCACCCTGGACCCAGACGCAAACTATGGCTACACCTTC. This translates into CASTLDPDANYGYTF.

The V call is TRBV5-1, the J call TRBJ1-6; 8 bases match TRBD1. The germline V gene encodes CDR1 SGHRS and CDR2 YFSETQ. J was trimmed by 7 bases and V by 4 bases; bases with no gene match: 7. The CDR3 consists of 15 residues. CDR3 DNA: TGCGCCAGCAGCCTGACAGGGGACAGCAATTCACCCCTCCACTTT. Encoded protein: CASSLTGDSNSPLHF.